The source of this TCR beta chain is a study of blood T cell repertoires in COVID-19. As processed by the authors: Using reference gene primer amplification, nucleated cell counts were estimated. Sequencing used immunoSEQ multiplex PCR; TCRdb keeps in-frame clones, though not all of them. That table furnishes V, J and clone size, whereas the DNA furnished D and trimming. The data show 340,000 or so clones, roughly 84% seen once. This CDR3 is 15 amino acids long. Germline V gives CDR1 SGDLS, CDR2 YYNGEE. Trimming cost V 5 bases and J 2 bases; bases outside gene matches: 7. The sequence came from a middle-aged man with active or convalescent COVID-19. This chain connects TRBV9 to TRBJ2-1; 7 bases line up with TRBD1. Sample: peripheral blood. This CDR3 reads CASSTTGEPYNEQFF. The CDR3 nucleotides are TGTGCCAGCAGTACAACAGGGGAGCCCTACAATGAGCAGTTCTTC.